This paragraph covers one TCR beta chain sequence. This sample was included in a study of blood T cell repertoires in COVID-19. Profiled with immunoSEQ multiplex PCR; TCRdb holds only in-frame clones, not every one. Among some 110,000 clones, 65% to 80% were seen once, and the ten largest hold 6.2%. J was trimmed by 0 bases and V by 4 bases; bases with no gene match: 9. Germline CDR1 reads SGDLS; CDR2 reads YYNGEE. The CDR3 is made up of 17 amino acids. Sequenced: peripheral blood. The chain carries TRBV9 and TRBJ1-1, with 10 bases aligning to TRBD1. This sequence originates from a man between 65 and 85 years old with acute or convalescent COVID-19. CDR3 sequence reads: CASSLGTGASMNTEAFF. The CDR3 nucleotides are TGTGCCAGCAGCCTGGGGACAGGGGCCTCTATGAACACTGAAGCTTTCTTT.